This TCR beta chain was profiled in a study of CD8+ T cells in alopecia areata. Whole-study context: Twice daily, treated patients received 5 to 10 mg of oral tofacitinib. Patients given treatment had severity scored by the percentage of scalp area affected.

RNA was isolated and reverse transcribed to cDNA, the sequencing template. Method: immunoSEQ multiplex PCR; TCRdb's copy keeps in-frame clones and lacks some. The profile covers 95,000 to 110,000 clones, with over 80% appearing a single time and under 25% taken by the ten largest. Findings of the study overall: Across lesional scalp, and particularly alopecia totalis/universalis, clonality surpassed that of normal scalp. Uncertain still, given a single nonresponder, is whether baseline CD8+ expansion links to response.

Treatment noted: oral pan-JAK inhibitor, 5-10 mg twice daily. Notes on this clone: Its target is not known.

The sample consisted of CD8+ T cells sorted from blood, taken at week 24, from a patient treated with tofacitinib. This TCR was sampled from a human donor with alopecia areata.

In DNA, the CDR3 is TGTGCCAGCGGCTCAGGGGGCACTCAGCCCCAGCATTTT. Translating gives CASGSGGTQPQHF. The chain employs TRBV27 and TRBJ1-5; 8 nucleotides line up with TRBD1. Germline V CDR1 and CDR2: MNHEY, SMNVEV (reference sequence). Germline trimming cut 8 bases from V and 6 bases from J; bases unmatched to any gene: 6. There are 13 residues in the CDR3.